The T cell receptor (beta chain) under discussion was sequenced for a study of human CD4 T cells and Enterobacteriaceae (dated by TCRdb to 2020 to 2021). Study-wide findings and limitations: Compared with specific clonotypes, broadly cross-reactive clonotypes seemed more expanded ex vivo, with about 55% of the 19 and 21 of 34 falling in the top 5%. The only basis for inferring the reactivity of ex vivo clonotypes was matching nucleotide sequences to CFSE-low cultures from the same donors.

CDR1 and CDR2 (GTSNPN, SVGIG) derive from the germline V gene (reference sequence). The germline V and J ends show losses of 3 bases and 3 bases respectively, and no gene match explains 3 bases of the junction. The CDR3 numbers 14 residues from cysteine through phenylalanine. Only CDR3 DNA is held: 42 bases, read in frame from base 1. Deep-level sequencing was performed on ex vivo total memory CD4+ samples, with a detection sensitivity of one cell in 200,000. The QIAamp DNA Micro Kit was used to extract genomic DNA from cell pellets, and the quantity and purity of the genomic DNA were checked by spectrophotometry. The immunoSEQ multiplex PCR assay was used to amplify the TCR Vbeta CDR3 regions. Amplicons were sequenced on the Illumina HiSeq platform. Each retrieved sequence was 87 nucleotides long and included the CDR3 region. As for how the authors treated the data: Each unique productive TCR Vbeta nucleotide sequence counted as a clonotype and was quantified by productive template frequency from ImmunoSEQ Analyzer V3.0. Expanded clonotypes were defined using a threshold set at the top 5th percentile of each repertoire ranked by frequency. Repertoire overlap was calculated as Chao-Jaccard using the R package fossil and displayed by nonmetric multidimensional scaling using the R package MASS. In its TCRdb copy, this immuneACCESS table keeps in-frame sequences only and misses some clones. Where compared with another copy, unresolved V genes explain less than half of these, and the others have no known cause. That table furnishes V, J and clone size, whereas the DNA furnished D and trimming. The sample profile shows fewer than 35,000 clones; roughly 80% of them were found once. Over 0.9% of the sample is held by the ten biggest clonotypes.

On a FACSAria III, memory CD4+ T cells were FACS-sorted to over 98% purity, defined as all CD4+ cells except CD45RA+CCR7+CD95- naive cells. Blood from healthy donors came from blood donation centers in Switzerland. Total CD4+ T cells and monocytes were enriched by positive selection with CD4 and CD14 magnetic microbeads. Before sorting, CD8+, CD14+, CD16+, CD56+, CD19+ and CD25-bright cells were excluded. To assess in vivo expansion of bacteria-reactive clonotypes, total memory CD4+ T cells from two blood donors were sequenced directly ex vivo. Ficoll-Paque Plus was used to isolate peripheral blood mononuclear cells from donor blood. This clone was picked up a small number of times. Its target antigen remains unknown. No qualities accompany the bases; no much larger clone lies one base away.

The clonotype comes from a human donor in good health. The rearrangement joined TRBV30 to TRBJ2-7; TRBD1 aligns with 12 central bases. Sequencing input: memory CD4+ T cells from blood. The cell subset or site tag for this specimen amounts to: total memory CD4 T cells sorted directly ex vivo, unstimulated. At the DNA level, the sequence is TGTGCCTGGAGAAGGGACAGGGGGCTCTACGAGCAGTACTTC. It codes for CAWRRDRGLYEQYF.